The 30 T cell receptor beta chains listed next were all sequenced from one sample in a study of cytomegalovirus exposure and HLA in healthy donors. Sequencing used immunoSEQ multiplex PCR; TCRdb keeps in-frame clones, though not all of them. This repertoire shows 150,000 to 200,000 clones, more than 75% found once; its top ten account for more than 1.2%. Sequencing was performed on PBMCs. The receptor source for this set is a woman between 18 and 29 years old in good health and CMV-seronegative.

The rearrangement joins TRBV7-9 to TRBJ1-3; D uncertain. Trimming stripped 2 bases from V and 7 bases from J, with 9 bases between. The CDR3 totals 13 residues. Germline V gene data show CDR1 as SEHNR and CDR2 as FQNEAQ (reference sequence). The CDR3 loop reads CASSLPLRNTIYF. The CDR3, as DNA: TGTGCCAGCAGCTTACCTTTACGGAACACCATATATTTT.

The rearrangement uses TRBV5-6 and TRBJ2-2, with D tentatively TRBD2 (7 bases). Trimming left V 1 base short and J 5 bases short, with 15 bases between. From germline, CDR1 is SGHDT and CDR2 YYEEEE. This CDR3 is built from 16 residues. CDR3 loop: CASSLSGGPLTGELFF. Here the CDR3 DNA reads TGTGCCAGCAGCTTGTCGGGGGGCCCCTTAACCGGGGAGCTGTTTTTT. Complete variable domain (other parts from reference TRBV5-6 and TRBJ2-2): DAGVTQSPTHLIKTRGQQVTLRCSPKSGHDTVSWYQQALGQGPQFIFQYYEEEERQRGNFPDRFSGHQFPNYSSELNVNALLLGDSALYLCASSLSGGPLTGELFFGEGSRLTVL.

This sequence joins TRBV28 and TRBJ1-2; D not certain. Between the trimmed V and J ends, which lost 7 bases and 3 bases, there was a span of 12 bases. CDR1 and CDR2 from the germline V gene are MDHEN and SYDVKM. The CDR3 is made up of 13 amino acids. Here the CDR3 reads CASTSSRDYGYTF. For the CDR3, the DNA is TGTGCCAGCACCTCGTCTCGGGACTATGGCTACACCTTC.

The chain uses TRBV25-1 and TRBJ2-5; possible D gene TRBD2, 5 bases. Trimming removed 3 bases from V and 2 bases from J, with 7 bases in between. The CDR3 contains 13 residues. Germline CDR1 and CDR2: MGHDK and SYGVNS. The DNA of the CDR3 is TGTGCCAGCAGTGACTGGACTCAAGAGACCCAGTACTTC. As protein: CASSDWTQETQYF.

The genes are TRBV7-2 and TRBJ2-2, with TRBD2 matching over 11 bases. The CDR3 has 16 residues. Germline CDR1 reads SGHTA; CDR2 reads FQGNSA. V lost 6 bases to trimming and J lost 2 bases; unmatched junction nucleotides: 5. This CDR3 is CASRKGLAVNTGELFF. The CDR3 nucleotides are TGTGCCAGCAGAAAGGGACTAGCGGTAAACACCGGGGAGCTGTTTTTT.

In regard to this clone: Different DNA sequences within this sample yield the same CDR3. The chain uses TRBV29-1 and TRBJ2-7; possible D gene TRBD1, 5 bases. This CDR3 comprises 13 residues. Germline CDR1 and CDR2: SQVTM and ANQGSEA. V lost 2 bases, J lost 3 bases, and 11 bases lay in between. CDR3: CSVERGSGYEQYF. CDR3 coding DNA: TGCAGCGTTGAAAGGGGTTCGGGCTACGAGCAGTACTTC.

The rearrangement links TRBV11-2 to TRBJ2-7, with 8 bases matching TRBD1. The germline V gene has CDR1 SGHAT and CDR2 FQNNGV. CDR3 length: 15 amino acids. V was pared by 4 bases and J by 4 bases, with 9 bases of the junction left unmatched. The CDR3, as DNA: TGTGCCAGCAGCTCCATTCAGGGGGCTTCGTACGAGCAGTACTTC. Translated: CASSSIQGASYEQYF.

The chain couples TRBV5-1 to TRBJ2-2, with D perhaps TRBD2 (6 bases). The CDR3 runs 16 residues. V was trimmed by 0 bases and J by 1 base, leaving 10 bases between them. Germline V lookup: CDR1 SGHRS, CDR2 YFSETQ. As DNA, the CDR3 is TGCGCCAGCAGCTTGGGCGGGCGGGGGAACACCGGGGAGCTGTTTTTT. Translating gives CASSLGGRGNTGELFF.

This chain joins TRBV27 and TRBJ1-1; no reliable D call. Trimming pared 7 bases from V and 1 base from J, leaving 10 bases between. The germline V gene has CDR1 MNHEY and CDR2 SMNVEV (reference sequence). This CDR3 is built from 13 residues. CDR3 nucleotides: TGTGCCAGCAAGAGCCTAGCGAACACTGAAGCTTTCTTT. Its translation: CASKSLANTEAFF.

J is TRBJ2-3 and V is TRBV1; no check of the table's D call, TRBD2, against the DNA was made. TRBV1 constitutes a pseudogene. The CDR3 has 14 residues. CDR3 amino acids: CTSSLRESTDTQYF. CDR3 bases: TGCACCAGCAGCCTAAGGGAGAGCACAGATACGCAGTATTTT.

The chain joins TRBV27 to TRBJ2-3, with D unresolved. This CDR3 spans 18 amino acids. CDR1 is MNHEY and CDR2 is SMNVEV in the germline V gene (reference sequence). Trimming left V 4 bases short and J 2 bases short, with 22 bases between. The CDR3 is CASSSFPPASTATDTQYF. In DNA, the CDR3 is TGTGCCAGCAGTTCCTTTCCCCCTGCCTCCACTGCCACAGATACGCAGTATTTT.

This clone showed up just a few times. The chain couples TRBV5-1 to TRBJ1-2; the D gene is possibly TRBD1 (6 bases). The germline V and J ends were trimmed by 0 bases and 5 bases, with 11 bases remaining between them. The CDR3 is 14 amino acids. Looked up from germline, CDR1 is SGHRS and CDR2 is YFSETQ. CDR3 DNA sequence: TGCGCCAGCAGCTTGGATGGGGGCTTGTATGGCTACACCTTC. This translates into CASSLDGGLYGYTF.

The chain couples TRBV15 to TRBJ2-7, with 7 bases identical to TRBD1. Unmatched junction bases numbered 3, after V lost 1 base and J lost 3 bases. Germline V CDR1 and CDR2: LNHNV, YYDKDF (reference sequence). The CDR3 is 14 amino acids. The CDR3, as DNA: TGTGCCACCAGCAGAGTGGGACAGAGCTACGAGCAGTACTTC. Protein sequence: CATSRVGQSYEQYF.

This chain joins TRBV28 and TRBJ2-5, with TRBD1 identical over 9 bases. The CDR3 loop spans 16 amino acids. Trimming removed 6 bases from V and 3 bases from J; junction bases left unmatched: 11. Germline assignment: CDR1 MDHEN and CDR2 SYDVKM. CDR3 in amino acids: CASSRGQGLGEETQYF. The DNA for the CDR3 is TGTGCCAGCAGCCGTGGACAGGGGTTAGGCGAAGAGACCCAGTACTTC.

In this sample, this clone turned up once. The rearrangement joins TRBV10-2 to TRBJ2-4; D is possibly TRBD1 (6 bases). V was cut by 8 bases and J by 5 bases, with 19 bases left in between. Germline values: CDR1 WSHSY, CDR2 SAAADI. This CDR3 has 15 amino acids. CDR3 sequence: CASREGVRVENIQYF. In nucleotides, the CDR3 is TGCGCCAGCCGAGAGGGGGTACGGGTGGAAAACATTCAGTACTTC.

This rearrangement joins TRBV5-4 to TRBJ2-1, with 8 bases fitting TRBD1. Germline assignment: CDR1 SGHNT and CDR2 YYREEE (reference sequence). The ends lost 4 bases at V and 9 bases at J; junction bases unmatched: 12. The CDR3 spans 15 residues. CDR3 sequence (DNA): TGTGCCAGCAGCCCCAAGGACAGGGATGATGGTGAGCAGTTCTTC. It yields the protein CASSPKDRDDGEQFF.

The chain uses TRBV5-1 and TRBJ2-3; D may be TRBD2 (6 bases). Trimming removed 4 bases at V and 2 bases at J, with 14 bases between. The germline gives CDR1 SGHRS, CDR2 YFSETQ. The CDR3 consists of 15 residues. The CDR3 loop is CASSHGAGTTDTQYF. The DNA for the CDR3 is TGCGCCAGCAGCCATGGGGCGGGAACCACAGATACGCAGTATTTT.

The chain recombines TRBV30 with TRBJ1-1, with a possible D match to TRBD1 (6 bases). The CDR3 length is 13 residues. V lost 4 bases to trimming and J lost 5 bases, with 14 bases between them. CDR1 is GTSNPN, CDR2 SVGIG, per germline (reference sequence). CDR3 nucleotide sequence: TGTGCCTGGACGCGGGGGGCAGGAACTGAAGCTTTCTTT. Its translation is CAWTRGAGTEAFF.

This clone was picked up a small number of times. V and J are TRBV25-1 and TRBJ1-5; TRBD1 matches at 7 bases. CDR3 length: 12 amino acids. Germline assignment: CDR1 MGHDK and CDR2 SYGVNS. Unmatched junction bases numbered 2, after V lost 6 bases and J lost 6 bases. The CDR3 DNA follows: TGTGCCAGCAGGTCAGGGGGTCAGCCCCAGCATTTT. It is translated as CASRSGGQPQHF.

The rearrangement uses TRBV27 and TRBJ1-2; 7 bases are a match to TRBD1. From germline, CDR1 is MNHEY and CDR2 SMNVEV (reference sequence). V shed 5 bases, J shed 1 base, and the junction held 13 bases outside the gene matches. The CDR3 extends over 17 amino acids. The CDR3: CASSRRTGETFNYGYTF. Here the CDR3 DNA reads TGTGCCAGCAGTCGCCGGACAGGCGAGACGTTTAACTATGGCTACACCTTC.

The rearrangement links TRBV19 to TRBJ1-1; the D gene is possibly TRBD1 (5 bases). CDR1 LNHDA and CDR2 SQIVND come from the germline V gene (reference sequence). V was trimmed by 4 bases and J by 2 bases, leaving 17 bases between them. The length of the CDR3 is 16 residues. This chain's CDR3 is CASSNRDSHINTEAFF. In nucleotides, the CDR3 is TGTGCCAGTAGTAACCGGGACTCTCATATCAACACTGAAGCTTTCTTT.

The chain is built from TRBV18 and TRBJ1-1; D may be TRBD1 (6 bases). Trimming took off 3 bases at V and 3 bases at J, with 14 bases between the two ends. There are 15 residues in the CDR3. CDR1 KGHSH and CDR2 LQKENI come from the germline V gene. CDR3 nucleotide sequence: TGTGCCAGCTCACCCCCCGGGACAAGATACACTGAAGCTTTCTTT. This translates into CASSPPGTRYTEAFF.

Here the CDR3 reads CASSGGRVFEAFF. CDR3 nucleotides: TGTGCCAGCAGTGGTGGCAGGGTTTTTGAAGCTTTCTTT. The rearrangement uses TRBV25-1 and TRBJ1-1; possible D gene TRBD1, 5 bases. The CDR3 is 13 residues long. V was shortened by 4 bases and J by 7 bases, with 13 bases between the two germline ends. The germline CDR1 and CDR2 sequences are MGHDK and SYGVNS. The full variable domain, in which reference TRBV25-1 and TRBJ1-1 provide the parts outside the CDR3, is EADIYQTPRYLVIGTGKKITLECSQTMGHDKMYWYQQDPGMELHLIHYSYGVNSTEKGDLSSESTVSRIRTEHFPLTLESARPSHTSQYLCASSGGRVFEAFFGQGTRLTVV.

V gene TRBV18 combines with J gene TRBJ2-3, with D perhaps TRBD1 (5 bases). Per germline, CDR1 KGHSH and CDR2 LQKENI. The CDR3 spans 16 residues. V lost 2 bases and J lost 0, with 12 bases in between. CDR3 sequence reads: CASSPGRQGSTDTQYF. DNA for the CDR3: TGTGCCAGCTCACCAGGGCGGCAGGGAAGCACAGATACGCAGTATTTT.

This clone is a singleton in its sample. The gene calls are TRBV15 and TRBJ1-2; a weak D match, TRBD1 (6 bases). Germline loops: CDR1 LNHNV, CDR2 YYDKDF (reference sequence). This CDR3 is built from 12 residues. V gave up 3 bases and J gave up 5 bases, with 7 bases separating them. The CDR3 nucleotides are TGTGCCACCAGCAGGCAGGGGTATGGCTACACCTTC. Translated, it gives CATSRQGYGYTF.

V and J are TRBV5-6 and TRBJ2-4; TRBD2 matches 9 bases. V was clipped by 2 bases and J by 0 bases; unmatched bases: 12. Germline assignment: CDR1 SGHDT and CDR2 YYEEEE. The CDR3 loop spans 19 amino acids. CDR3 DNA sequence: TGTGCCAGCAGCTTCATGAGAGAGCGGGGGGCCACAGCCAAAAACATTCAGTACTTC. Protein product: CASSFMRERGATAKNIQYF. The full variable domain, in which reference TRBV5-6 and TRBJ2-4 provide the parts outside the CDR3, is DAGVTQSPTHLIKTRGQQVTLRCSPKSGHDTVSWYQQALGQGPQFIFQYYEEEERQRGNFPDRFSGHQFPNYSSELNVNALLLGDSALYLCASSFMRERGATAKNIQYFGAGTRLSVL.

The CDR3 DNA reads TGTGCCAGCAGCGTAGGTGGTAGCGGGGCAGAGACCCAGTACTTC. Translating it yields CASSVGGSGAETQYF. The chain joins TRBV9 to TRBJ2-5; 8 nucleotides align to TRBD2. The junction had 5 bases not matched to a gene; V was cut back by 0 bases and J by 4 bases. Germline-derived CDR1 and CDR2 are SGDLS and YYNGEE. CDR3 length: 15 amino acids.

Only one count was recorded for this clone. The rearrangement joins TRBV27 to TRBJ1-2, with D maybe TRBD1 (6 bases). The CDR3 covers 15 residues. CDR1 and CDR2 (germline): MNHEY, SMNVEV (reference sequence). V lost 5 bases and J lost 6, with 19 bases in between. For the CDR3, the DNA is TGTGCCAGCAGTAATCAAATCAGGGGAATAGATGGCTACACCTTC. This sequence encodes CASSNQIRGIDGYTF.

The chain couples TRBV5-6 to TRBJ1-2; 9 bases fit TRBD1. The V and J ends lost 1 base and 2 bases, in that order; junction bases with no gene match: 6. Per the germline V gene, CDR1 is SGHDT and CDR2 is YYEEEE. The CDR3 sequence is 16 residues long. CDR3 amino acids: CASSLTGGFENYGYTF. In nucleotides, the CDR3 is TGTGCCAGCAGCTTGACAGGGGGCTTTGAAAACTATGGCTACACCTTC. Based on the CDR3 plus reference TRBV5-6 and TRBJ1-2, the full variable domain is DAGVTQSPTHLIKTRGQQVTLRCSPKSGHDTVSWYQQALGQGPQFIFQYYEEEERQRGNFPDRFSGHQFPNYSSELNVNALLLGDSALYLCASSLTGGFENYGYTFGSGTRLTVV.

CDR3 protein: CASSLTGYTEAFF. In nucleotides, the CDR3 is TGTGCCAGTAGTTTAACAGGTTACACTGAAGCTTTCTTT. The rearrangement links TRBV19 to TRBJ1-1; TRBD1 is a possible D gene (5 bases). CDR1 and CDR2 from the germline V gene are LNHDA and SQIVND (reference sequence). Trimming stripped 5 bases from V and 3 bases from J, with 10 bases between. This CDR3 has 13 amino acids. Full variable domain (rest looked up from reference TRBV19 and TRBJ1-1): DGGITQSPKYLFRKEGQNVTLSCEQNLNHDAMYWYRQDPGQGLRLIYYSQIVNDFQKGDIAEGYSVSREKKESFPLTVTSAQKNPTAFYLCASSLTGYTEAFFGQGTRLTVV.